This T cell receptor beta chain emerged from a study of early T cells in non-severe SARS-CoV-2 infection. As for the study in general: The input, bulk RNA from unsorted whole blood, was sequenced, and chains were unpaired.

Study conclusions and caveats: Matching against VDJdb likely underestimated virus-specific expansions, favoring anti-spike CD8.

Unique molecular identifiers were affixed to single, distinct cDNA molecules. MiXCR, run by TCRdb on the 5' RACE reads, gives a single entry per CDR3 protein. The sample holds tens of thousands of distinct CDR3 sequences; about 14% are singletons and the top ten take 5% to 7.5%. The CDR3 has 14 amino acids. Germline V gene sequence: CDR1 SEHNR, CDR2 FQNEAQ (reference sequence). The V gene end was trimmed by 4 bases and the J gene end by 0 bases; junction bases not matched to a gene: 3. A remark on this clonotype: Antigen specificity is unknown.

The sequence was obtained from an adult who was a healthcare worker with PCR-confirmed SARS-CoV-2 infection or an uninfected control (not recorded which). The sample comprised whole blood. The rearrangement links TRBV7-9 to TRBJ2-7, with TRBD1 matching over 7 bases. The CDR3: CASSSDRISYEQYF. The CDR3 nucleotides are TGTGCCAGCAGCTCGGACAGGATCTCCTACGAGCAGTACTTC.